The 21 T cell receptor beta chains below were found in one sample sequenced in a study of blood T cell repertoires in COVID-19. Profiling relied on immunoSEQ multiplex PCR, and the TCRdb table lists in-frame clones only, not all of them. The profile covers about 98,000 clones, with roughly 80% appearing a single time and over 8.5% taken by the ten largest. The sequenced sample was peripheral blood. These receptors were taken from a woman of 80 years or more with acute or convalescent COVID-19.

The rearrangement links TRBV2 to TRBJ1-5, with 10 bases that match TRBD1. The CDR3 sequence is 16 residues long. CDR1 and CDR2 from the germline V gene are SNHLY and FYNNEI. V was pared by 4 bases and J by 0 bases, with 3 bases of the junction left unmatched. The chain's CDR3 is CASSGDRGYSNQPQHF. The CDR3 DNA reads TGTGCCAGCAGTGGGGACAGGGGTTATAGCAATCAGCCCCAGCATTTT.

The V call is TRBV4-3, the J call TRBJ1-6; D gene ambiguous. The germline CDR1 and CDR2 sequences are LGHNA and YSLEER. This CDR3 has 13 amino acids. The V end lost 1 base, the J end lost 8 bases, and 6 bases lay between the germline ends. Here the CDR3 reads CASSQVSDSPLHF. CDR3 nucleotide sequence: TGCGCCAGCAGCCAAGTATCGGATTCACCCCTCCACTTT.

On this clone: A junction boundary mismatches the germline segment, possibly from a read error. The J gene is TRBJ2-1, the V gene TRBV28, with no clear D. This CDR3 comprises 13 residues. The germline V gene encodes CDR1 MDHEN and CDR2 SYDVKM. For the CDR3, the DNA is TGTGCCAGCAGTTATCATGGGTACAGTGAGCAGTTCTTC. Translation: CASSYHGYSEQFF.

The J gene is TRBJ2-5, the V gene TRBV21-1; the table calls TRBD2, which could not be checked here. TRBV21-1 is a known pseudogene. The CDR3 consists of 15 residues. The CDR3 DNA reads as TGTGCCAGCAGCAAAAACACGGGGGGGCCCGAGACCCAGTACTTC. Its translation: CASSKNTGGPETQYF.

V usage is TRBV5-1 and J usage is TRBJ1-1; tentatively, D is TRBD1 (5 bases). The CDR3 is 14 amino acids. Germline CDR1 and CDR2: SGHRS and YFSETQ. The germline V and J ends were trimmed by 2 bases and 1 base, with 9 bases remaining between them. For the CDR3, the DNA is TGCGCCAGCAGCTTTAGCACAGGGAACACTGAAGCTTTCTTT. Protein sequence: CASSFSTGNTEAFF.

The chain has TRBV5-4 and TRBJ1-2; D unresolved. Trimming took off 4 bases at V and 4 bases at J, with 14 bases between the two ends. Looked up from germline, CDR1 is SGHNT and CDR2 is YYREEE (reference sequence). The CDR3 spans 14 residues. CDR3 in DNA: TGTGCCAGCAGCCGGGGTGAGGAAAGCTATGGCTACACCTTC. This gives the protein CASSRGEESYGYTF.

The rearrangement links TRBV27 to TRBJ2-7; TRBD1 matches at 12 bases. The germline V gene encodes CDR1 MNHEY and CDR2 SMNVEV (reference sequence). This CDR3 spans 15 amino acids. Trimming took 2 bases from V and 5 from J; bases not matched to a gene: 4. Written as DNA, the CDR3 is TGTGCCAGCAGTTTAAGGGGACAGGGGGCCGACGAGCAGTACTTC. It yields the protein CASSLRGQGADEQYF.

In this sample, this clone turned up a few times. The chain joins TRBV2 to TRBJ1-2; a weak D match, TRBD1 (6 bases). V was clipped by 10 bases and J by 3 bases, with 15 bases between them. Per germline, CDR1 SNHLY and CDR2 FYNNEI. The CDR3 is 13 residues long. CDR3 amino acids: CAKGTQGYYGYTF. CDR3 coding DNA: TGTGCCAAGGGGACCCAGGGGTACTATGGCTACACCTTC.

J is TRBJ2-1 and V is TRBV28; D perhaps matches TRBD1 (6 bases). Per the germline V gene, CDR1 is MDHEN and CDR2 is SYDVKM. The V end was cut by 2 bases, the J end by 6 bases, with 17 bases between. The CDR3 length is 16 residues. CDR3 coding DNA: TGTGCCAGCAGTTTAGGTAGCCTAGCAGGGGTCAATGAGCAGTTCTTC. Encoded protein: CASSLGSLAGVNEQFF. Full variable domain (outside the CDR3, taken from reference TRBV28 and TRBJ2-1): DVKVTQSSRYLVKRTGEKVFLECVQDMDHENMFWYRQDPGLGLRLIYFSYDVKMKEKGDIPEGYSVSREKKERFSLILESASTNQTSMYLCASSLGSLAGVNEQFFGPGTRLTVL.

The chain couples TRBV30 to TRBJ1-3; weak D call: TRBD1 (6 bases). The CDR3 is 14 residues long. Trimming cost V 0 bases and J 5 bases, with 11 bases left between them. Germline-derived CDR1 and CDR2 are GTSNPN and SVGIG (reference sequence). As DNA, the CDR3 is TGTGCCTGGAGTGTAATAGGGGGTAGAAACACCATATATTTT. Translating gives CAWSVIGGRNTIYF.

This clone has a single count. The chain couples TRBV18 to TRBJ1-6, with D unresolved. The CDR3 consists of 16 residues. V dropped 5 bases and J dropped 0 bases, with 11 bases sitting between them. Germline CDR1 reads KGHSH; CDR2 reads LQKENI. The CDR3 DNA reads TGTGCCAGCTCAACGACTGAAAACTCCTATAATTCACCCCTCCACTTT. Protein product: CASSTTENSYNSPLHF.

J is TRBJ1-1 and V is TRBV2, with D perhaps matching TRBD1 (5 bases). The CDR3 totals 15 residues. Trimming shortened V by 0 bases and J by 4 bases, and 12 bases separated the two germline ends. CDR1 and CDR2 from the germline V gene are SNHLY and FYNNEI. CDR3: CASSEAGRGGTEAFF. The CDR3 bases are TGTGCCAGCAGTGAAGCGGGGAGGGGTGGCACTGAAGCTTTCTTT.

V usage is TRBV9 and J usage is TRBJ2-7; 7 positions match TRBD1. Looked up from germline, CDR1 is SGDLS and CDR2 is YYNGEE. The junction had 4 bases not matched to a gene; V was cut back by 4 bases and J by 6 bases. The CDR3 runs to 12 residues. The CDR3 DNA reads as TGTGCCAGCAGCTATACAGGGGCCGAGCAGTACTTC. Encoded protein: CASSYTGAEQYF. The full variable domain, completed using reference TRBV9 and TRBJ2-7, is DSGVTQTPKHLITATGQRVTLRCSPRSGDLSVYWYQQSLDQGLQFLIQYYNGEERAKGNILERFSAQQFPDLHSELNLSSLELGDSALYFCASSYTGAEQYFGPGTRLTVT.

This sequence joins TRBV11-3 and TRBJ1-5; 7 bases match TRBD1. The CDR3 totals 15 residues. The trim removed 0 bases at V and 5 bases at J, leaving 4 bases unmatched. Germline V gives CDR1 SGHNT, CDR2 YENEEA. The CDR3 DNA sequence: TGTGCCAGCAGCTTAGATAGGGGGCGAGATCAGCCCCAGCATTTT. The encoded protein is CASSLDRGRDQPQHF.

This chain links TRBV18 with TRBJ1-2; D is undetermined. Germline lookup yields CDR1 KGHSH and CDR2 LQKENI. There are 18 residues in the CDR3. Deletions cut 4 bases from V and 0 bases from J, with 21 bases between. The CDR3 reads CASSRPIVAGLPNYGYTF. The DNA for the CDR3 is TGTGCCAGCTCACGACCGATAGTGGCAGGACTTCCTAACTATGGCTACACCTTC.

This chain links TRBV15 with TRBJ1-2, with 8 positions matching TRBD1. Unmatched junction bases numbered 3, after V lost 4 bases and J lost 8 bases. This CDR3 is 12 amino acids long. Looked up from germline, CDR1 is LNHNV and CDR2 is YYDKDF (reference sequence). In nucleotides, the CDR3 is TGTGCCACCAGCACGACAGGGGTGGGCTACACCTTC. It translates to CATSTTGVGYTF.

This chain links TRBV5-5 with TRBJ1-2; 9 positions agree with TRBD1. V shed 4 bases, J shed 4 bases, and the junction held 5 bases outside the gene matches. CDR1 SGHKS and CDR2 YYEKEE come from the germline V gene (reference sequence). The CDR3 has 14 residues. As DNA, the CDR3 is TGTGCCAGCAGCACTCCACAGGGGGCCTATGGCTACACCTTC. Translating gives CASSTPQGAYGYTF.

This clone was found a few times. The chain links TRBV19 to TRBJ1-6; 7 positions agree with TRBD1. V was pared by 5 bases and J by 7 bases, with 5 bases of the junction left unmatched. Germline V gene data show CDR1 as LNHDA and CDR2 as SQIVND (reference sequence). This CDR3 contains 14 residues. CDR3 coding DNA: TGTGCCAGTAGTTACGGGGACAGAAATTCACCCCTCCACTTT. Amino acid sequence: CASSYGDRNSPLHF. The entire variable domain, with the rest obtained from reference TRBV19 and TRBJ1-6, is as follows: DGGITQSPKYLFRKEGQNVTLSCEQNLNHDAMYWYRQDPGQGLRLIYYSQIVNDFQKGDIAEGYSVSREKKESFPLTVTSAQKNPTAFYLCASSYGDRNSPLHFGNGTRLTVT.

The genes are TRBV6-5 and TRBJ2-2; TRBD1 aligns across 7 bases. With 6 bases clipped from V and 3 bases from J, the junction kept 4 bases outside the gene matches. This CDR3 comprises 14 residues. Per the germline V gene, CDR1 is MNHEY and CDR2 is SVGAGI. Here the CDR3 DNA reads TGTGCCAGCAGAGGTCAGGGGGACACCGGGGAGCTGTTTTTT. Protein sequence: CASRGQGDTGELFF.

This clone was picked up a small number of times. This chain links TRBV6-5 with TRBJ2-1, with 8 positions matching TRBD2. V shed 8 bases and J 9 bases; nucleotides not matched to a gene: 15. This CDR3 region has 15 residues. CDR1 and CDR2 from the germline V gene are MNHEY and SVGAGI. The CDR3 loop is CASHRVTSGPGEQFF. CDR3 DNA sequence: TGTGCCAGCCACAGGGTAACTAGCGGACCGGGTGAGCAGTTCTTC.

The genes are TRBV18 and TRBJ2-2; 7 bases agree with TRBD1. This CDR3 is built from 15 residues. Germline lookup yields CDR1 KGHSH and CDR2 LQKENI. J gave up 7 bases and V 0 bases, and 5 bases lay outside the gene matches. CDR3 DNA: TGTGCCAGCTCACCACCGACAGGGAGAAACGGGGAGCTGTTTTTT. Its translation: CASSPPTGRNGELFF.